The next 27 T cell receptor beta chains were all read from a single sample in a study of shared clonotypes between healthy human individuals. The data were produced by immunoSEQ multiplex PCR, yet TCRdb's version contains in-frame clones alone and is incomplete. The table shows 2 million to 3 million clones, with approximately 93% occurring only once. Sequenced input: naive CD4+ T cells from PBMCs. Subset specified: CD45RA+ positively selected. The receptors shown here come from a young man in good health. Some clones in this sample may be carry-over from other donors' samples.

The V gene is TRBV7-2, the J gene TRBJ2-1; 8 nucleotides align to TRBD1. Looked up from germline, CDR1 is SGHTA and CDR2 is FQGNSA. The J segment lost 7 bases and the V segment lost 1 base, leaving 12 bases of the junction unmatched. The CDR3 sequence is 17 residues long. The CDR3 DNA reads TGTGCCAGCAGCTTAGTTACGGGCCAGGGGGCGAGGAATGAGCAGTTCTTC. Its translation is CASSLVTGQGARNEQFF.

This clone was detected only a few times. V and J are TRBV7-8 and TRBJ2-1; D tentatively fits TRBD1 or TRBD2 (5 bases each). Germline loops: CDR1 SGHVS, CDR2 FQNEAQ. The CDR3 length is 15 residues. Trimming pared 1 base from V and 2 bases from J, leaving 9 bases between. The CDR3 is CASSLVRDPYNEQFF. CDR3 DNA sequence: TGTGCCAGCAGCTTAGTCAGGGACCCCTACAATGAGCAGTTCTTC.

The V and J genes are TRBV7-8 and TRBJ2-7; a possible D gene is TRBD1 (6 bases). The CDR3 extends over 14 amino acids. V was shortened by 0 bases and J by 4 bases, with 10 bases between the two germline ends. CDR1 SGHVS and CDR2 FQNEAQ come from the germline V gene. The CDR3, as DNA: TGTGCCAGCAGCTTAGCGGACAGAGATTACGAGCAGTACTTC. The encoded protein is CASSLADRDYEQYF.

The chain uses TRBV27 and TRBJ2-1; 10 nucleotides agree with TRBD2. This CDR3 comprises 18 residues. Unmatched junction bases numbered 8, after V lost 3 bases and J lost 0 bases. Germline CDR1 and CDR2: MNHEY and SMNVEV (reference sequence). The CDR3 sequence: CASSLPIAGGYSYNEQFF. For the CDR3, the DNA is TGTGCCAGCAGTTTGCCTATAGCGGGAGGTTACTCCTACAATGAGCAGTTCTTC.

V usage is TRBV4-2 and J usage is TRBJ2-7; D is ambiguous. V lost 2 bases to trimming and J lost 7 bases, with 15 bases between them. CDR1 is LGHNA, CDR2 YNFKEQ, per germline. CDR3 length equals 14 residues. CDR3 DNA: TGTGCCAGCAGCCAACCCGGGCAGGCGGCAGAGCAGTACTTC. It is translated as CASSQPGQAAEQYF.

The table lists this clone with a count of one. The rearrangement links TRBV10-3 to TRBJ2-2; D perhaps matches TRBD1 (5 bases). The V end was cut by 1 base, the J end by 5 bases, with 11 bases between. There are 15 residues in the CDR3. CDR1 ENHRY and CDR2 SYGVKD come from the germline V gene. CDR3 sequence (DNA): TGTGCCATCAGTGAGTGGGGCAGTCCTACCGGGGAGCTGTTTTTT. As protein: CAISEWGSPTGELFF.

The rearrangement links TRBV28 to TRBJ2-5, with 8 bases that match TRBD2. This CDR3 contains 16 residues. Looked up from germline, CDR1 is MDHEN and CDR2 is SYDVKM. Unmatched junction bases numbered 15, after V lost 7 bases and J lost 5 bases. The CDR3 sequence: CASTLPGGGSRETQYF. The DNA for the CDR3 is TGTGCCAGCACCCTTCCGGGAGGGGGGAGTCGGGAGACCCAGTACTTC.

The chain joins TRBV25-1 to TRBJ2-5; 8 bases match TRBD2. The DNA end favors TRBJ2-7, so the J call may be wrong. The germline V gene has CDR1 MGHDK and CDR2 SYGVNS. This CDR3 is built from 17 residues. The CDR3 DNA reads as TGTGCCAGCAGTGTTACTAGCGGTGGGAATGGGCCCTACGAGCAGTACTTC. Amino acid sequence: CASSVTSGGNGPYEQYF.

The CDR3 nucleotides are TGTGCCAGCAGCGTAGAGGGGGTAAGATACAATGAGCAGTTCTTC. It specifies CASSVEGVRYNEQFF. The chain links TRBV9 to TRBJ2-1; D is perhaps TRBD1 (6 bases). This CDR3 has 15 residues. V was shortened by 0 bases and J by 4 bases, with 11 bases between the two germline ends. Germline CDR1 reads SGDLS; CDR2 reads YYNGEE.

The table lists this clone with a few counts. The same CDR3 is also encoded by other DNA sequences in this sample. The chain couples TRBV29-1 to TRBJ1-2; D remains ambiguous. Trimming shortened V by 4 bases and J by 6 bases, and 3 bases separated the two germline ends. This CDR3 has 9 amino acids. CDR1 and CDR2 (germline): SQVTM, ANQGSEA. The CDR3 DNA sequence: TGCAGCGTTGGTGATGGCTACACCTTC. Amino acids: CSVGDGYTF.

The chain combines TRBV6-1 with TRBJ1-1; D not resolved. The CDR3 runs 13 residues. V was clipped by 6 bases and J by 1 base, with 9 bases between them. Germline V gene lookup returns CDR1 MNHNS and CDR2 SASEGT. The CDR3, as DNA: TGTGCCAGCAGAACATACAGGAACACTGAAGCTTTCTTT. Amino acid sequence: CASRTYRNTEAFF.

The chain employs TRBV7-9 and TRBJ2-6; 8 bases line up with TRBD1. Germline V CDR1 and CDR2: SEHNR, FQNEAQ (reference sequence). The V and J ends lost 4 bases and 2 bases, in that order; junction bases with no gene match: 1. This CDR3 is built from 15 residues. CDR3 region: CASSWTGPGANVLTF. DNA for the CDR3: TGTGCCAGCAGCTGGACAGGGCCTGGGGCCAACGTCCTGACTTTC. Full variable domain (missing parts from reference TRBV7-9 and TRBJ2-6): DTGVSQNPRHKITKRGQNVTFRCDPISEHNRLYWYRQTLGQGPEFLTYFQNEAQLEKSRLLSDRFSAERPKGSFSTLEIQRTEQGDSAMYLCASSWTGPGANVLTFGAGSRLTVL.

This sequence joins TRBV5-4 and TRBJ2-7; 9 bases map to TRBD1. The V gene end was trimmed by 5 bases and the J gene end by 3 bases; junction bases not matched to a gene: 9. Germline V gene sequence: CDR1 SGHNT, CDR2 YYREEE (reference sequence). CDR3 length: 15 amino acids. In DNA, the CDR3 is TGTGCCAGCAGGGGCCGACAGGGGGGAGGCTACGAGCAGTACTTC. Amino acid sequence: CASRGRQGGGYEQYF.

The chain links TRBV7-3 to TRBJ2-1; no firm D call. V was clipped by 2 bases and J by 4 bases, with 15 bases between them. CDR3 length: 16 residues. The germline V gene has CDR1 SGHTA and CDR2 FQGTGA. The CDR3 sequence is CASSLSVSMGYNEQFF. The CDR3 DNA reads TGTGCCAGCAGCTTATCGGTTAGCATGGGGTACAATGAGCAGTTCTTC.

The chain carries TRBV28 and TRBJ2-3; 7 positions match TRBD2. V was clipped by 1 base and J by 1 base; unmatched bases: 5. The germline CDR1 and CDR2 sequences are MDHEN and SYDVKM. The CDR3 runs 16 residues. The CDR3 coding sequence is TGTGCCAGCAGTTTATTCGCTAGCGGAGGCACAGATACGCAGTATTTT. This encodes CASSLFASGGTDTQYF.

The chain has TRBV11-2 and TRBJ2-7, with D possibly being TRBD2 (6 bases). The V gene's germline CDR1 is SGHAT and CDR2 FQNNGV. The V gene lost 2 bases and the J gene lost 0 bases, with 11 bases spanning the gap. There are 15 residues in the CDR3. CDR3 residues: CASSLLSGSSYEQYF. The CDR3 DNA follows: TGTGCCAGCAGCTTACTTAGCGGTAGCTCCTACGAGCAGTACTTC.

The rearrangement joins TRBV15 to TRBJ2-7; D remains ambiguous. V was clipped by 0 bases and J by 5 bases, with 11 bases between them. The CDR3 is 14 amino acids. CDR1 is LNHNV, CDR2 YYDKDF, per germline (reference sequence). The CDR3 DNA reads as TGTGCCACCAGCAGAGATGCCGGCCGAGACGAGCAGTACTTC. Protein: CATSRDAGRDEQYF. The complete variable domain, with remaining parts taken from reference TRBV15 and TRBJ2-7, reads DAMVIQNPRYQVTQFGKPVTLSCSQTLNHNVMYWYQQKSSQAPKLLFHYYDKDFNNEADTPDNFQSRRPNTSFCFLDIRSPGLGDTAMYLCATSRDAGRDEQYFGPGTRLTVT.

The J gene is TRBJ1-1, the V gene TRBV27; TRBD1 aligns across 7 bases. V lost 2 bases to trimming and J lost 3 bases; unmatched junction nucleotides: 9. The CDR3 spans 16 residues. Germline values: CDR1 MNHEY, CDR2 SMNVEV (reference sequence). In nucleotides, the CDR3 is TGTGCCAGCAGTTTAGAAAAGACAGGGTTCGACACTGAAGCTTTCTTT. Its translation is CASSLEKTGFDTEAFF.

The V gene is TRBV27, the J gene TRBJ2-1, with a tentative D call TRBD1 (6 bases). Deletions cut 6 bases from V and 4 bases from J, with 10 bases between. This CDR3 is 13 amino acids long. Germline assignment: CDR1 MNHEY and CDR2 SMNVEV (reference sequence). The CDR3 coding sequence is TGTGCCAGCAGCCCCCAGGGGTACAATGAGCAGTTCTTC. Translated: CASSPQGYNEQFF.

This clone was seen only once. The chain employs TRBV27 and TRBJ2-5; 10 bases agree with TRBD2. This CDR3 contains 15 residues. V lost 3 bases to trimming and J lost 7 bases; unmatched junction nucleotides: 8. CDR1 and CDR2 (germline): MNHEY, SMNVEV (reference sequence). CDR3 in amino acids: CASSFASGRFGTQYF. The CDR3 bases are TGTGCCAGCAGTTTTGCTAGCGGGAGATTCGGGACCCAGTACTTC.

The genes are TRBV4-1 and TRBJ1-6; the match to TRBD1 covers 7 bases. This CDR3 is built from 16 residues. The trim removed 1 base at V and 6 bases at J, leaving 6 bases unmatched. The germline gives CDR1 MGHRA, CDR2 YSYEKL. As DNA, the CDR3 is TGCGCCAGCAGCCAAGTGTGGCCAGGGGGTAATTCACCCCTCCACTTT. As protein: CASSQVWPGGNSPLHF.

This CDR3 reads CASRYGTSKETQYF. CDR3 in DNA: TGTGCCAGCAGGTACGGGACTTCGAAAGAGACCCAGTACTTC. V gene TRBV7-9 combines with J gene TRBJ2-5; the D gene is possibly TRBD2 (6 bases). Germline V CDR1 and CDR2: SEHNR, FQNEAQ (reference sequence). The CDR3 has 14 amino acids. Trimming stripped 6 bases from V and 3 bases from J, with 14 bases between. Full variable domain (missing parts from reference TRBV7-9 and TRBJ2-5): DTGVSQNPRHKITKRGQNVTFRCDPISEHNRLYWYRQTLGQGPEFLTYFQNEAQLEKSRLLSDRFSAERPKGSFSTLEIQRTEQGDSAMYLCASRYGTSKETQYFGPGTRLLVL.

This chain joins TRBV5-1 and TRBJ2-2; TRBD2 matches 11 bases. This CDR3 is built from 17 residues. The germline gives CDR1 SGHRS, CDR2 YFSETQ. The junction had 2 bases not matched to a gene; V was cut back by 0 bases and J by 1 base. The CDR3 DNA is TGCGCCAGCAGCTTGGAGGGACTAGCGGTGAACACCGGGGAGCTGTTTTTT. Its translation is CASSLEGLAVNTGELFF.

This clone has more than one count but fewer than ten. The chain recombines TRBV29-1 with TRBJ1-1; a weak D match, TRBD1 (6 bases). The CDR3 is 13 amino acids. Trimming took 6 bases from V and 0 from J, leaving 11 bases between them. CDR1 is SQVTM and CDR2 is ANQGSEA in the germline V gene. This CDR3 reads CSVTGHLNTEAFF. CDR3 nucleotide sequence: TGCAGCGTAACGGGACATCTGAACACTGAAGCTTTCTTT.

This clone is a singleton in its sample. The rearrangement uses TRBV15 and TRBJ2-7, with D perhaps matching TRBD1 (7 bases). Trimming took off 0 bases at V and 4 bases at J, with 16 bases between the two ends. Germline lookup yields CDR1 LNHNV and CDR2 YYDKDF (reference sequence). This CDR3 is built from 16 residues. CDR3 DNA sequence: TGTGCCACCAGCAGAGATAGAGCAGGGGGGTTGTACGAGCAGTACTTC. The encoded protein is CATSRDRAGGLYEQYF.

The chain is built from TRBV7-9 and TRBJ2-7; D unresolved. Germline CDR1 reads SEHNR; CDR2 reads FQNEAQ (reference sequence). With 5 bases removed from V and 3 bases from J, the gap between germline ends came to 5 bases. This CDR3 contains 11 residues. The CDR3 reads CASSTFYEQYF. The DNA of the CDR3 is TGTGCCAGCAGCACCTTCTACGAGCAGTACTTC.

The J gene is TRBJ2-1, the V gene TRBV28; D call uncertain. Germline loops: CDR1 MDHEN, CDR2 SYDVKM. Trimming took off 7 bases at V and 8 bases at J, with 21 bases between the two ends. This CDR3 is built from 15 residues. For the CDR3, the DNA is TGTGCCAGCATTAACTCCGATCTTGGGTCCCATGAGCAGTTCTTC. It yields the protein CASINSDLGSHEQFF.